Sequencing of this T cell receptor beta chain was carried out in a study of shared clonotypes between healthy human individuals. The unsorted samples took around 81 million PBMCs to get genomic DNA. This CDR3 has 15 residues. Germline trimming cut 2 bases from V and 5 bases from J; bases unmatched to any gene: 4. In germline, CDR1 is KGHSH, CDR2 LQKENI. This clone appeared once. The sample carries other DNA sequences with the same CDR3. Running of the assay took place at deep level. In the authors' methods: Filtering of immunoSEQ junctional sequences could not match full-length read filtering. Method: immunoSEQ multiplex PCR; TCRdb's copy keeps in-frame clones and lacks some. D and trimming come from the DNA, and the V and J calls and clone size come from that table. The table has about 510,000 clones, about 80% seen once; the top ten hold about 12%.

The sequence derives from a woman aged 40 to 50 in good health. Some clones in this sample may be carry-over from other donors' samples. The V gene is TRBV18, the J gene TRBJ1-1; 11 nucleotides align to TRBD1. Specimen: PBMCs. CDR3 loop: CASSPGQGAGTEAFF. The CDR3 DNA reads as TGTGCCAGCTCACCAGGACAGGGGGCTGGGACTGAAGCTTTCTTT.